This TCR beta chain was identified during a study of cytomegalovirus exposure and HLA in healthy donors. Whole-study context: T cells numbering about 200 million yielded more than 100 million unique TCR beta sequences in an earlier analysis.

PCR amplification relied on 60 Vbeta primers (plus 13 Jbeta primers). The protocol was immunoSEQ multiplex PCR, while the TCRdb copy is restricted to in-frame clones and leaves out a portion. The repertoire holds 150,000 to 200,000 clones, with approximately 81% as singletons. The CDR3 runs to 14 residues. Germline V gene data show CDR1 as LNHNV and CDR2 as YYDKDF (reference sequence). Between the trimmed V and J ends, which lost 2 bases and 5 bases, there was a span of 12 bases. Overall study results and limits: A reported reduction in N-insertions relative to the 666-donor mean was seen in an Asian-associated ancestry cluster in a later analysis. Researchers left out some V segments, among them TRBV6-2 and TRBV6-3, as indistinguishable.

This clone was picked up a small number of times. As yet, its antigen is unknown. The source material was PBMCs. The TCR sequence derives from a man between 50 and 59 years old in good health and CMV-seropositive. This sequence joins TRBV15 and TRBJ2-5, with a possible D match to TRBD1 (6 bases). CDR3 amino acids: CATSRSGQSETQYF. CDR3 nucleotides: TGTGCCACCAGCAGATCCGGACAGTCGGAGACCCAGTACTTC.